This T cell receptor beta chain emerged from a study of patients and donors after allogeneic stem cell transplantation. TCRdb reprocessed the RT-PCR reads via MiXCR and lists one record per CDR3 protein. The sample lists roughly 960,000 distinct CDR3 sequences, approximately 18% occurring once. This CDR3 comprises 15 residues. Per the germline V gene, CDR1 is DFQATT and CDR2 is SNEGSKA (reference sequence). Between the trimmed V and J ends, which lost 0 bases and 2 bases, there was a span of 14 bases. The sequenced material came from blood, either unsorted or a sorted T cell fraction (not recorded which). The TCR was taken from a human donor who was either an allogeneic HSCT recipient or a stem cell or donor lymphocyte infusion donor (not recorded which). It is not recorded whose cells these are; they may come from a transplant donor. The chain uses TRBV20-1 and TRBJ2-7; D possibly uses TRBD1 or TRBD2 (7 bases each). As DNA, the CDR3 is TGCAGTGCTAGAGATCTGACAGGGAGGGCCTACGAGCAGTACTTC. The encoded protein is CSARDLTGRAYEQYF.